Shown below are 8 T cell receptor beta chains from a single sample sequenced in a study of T cell changes during pregnancy in multiple sclerosis. TCRdb's table, derived via immunoSEQ multiplex PCR, lists solely in-frame clones and lacks some. The data show 60,000 or so clones, 80% to 95% seen once. The specimen comprised peripheral blood, sampled in the second trimester of pregnancy. The receptors shown here come from a female donor in good health, enrolled as a control in a pregnancy study.

This clone has just one count. This chain links TRBV29-1 with TRBJ2-3, with D perhaps TRBD2 (6 bases). CDR3 length: 15 amino acids. The V end was cut by 4 bases, the J end by 4 bases, with 18 bases between. From germline, CDR1 is SQVTM and CDR2 ANQGSEA. The CDR3 nucleotides read TGCAGCGTTGCCCCTACTAAAGGGGAGGCAGATACGCAGTATTTT. Translated, it gives CSVAPTKGEADTQYF.

The DNA for the CDR3 is TGTGCCAGCAAATTCACAGGTCTATCCGAAAAACTGTTTTTT. Protein sequence: CASKFTGLSEKLFF. The rearrangement joins TRBV28 to TRBJ1-4; D is possibly TRBD1 (5 bases). With 7 bases removed from V and 8 bases from J, the gap between germline ends came to 17 bases. This CDR3 is 14 amino acids long. Looked up from germline, CDR1 is MDHEN and CDR2 is SYDVKM.

V gene TRBV29-1 combines with J gene TRBJ1-1; 7 bases are a match to TRBD1. V shed 5 bases and J 6 bases; nucleotides not matched to a gene: 9. The CDR3 is 13 residues long. Germline CDR1 SQVTM, CDR2 ANQGSEA. The chain's CDR3 is CSVQGTQGAEAFF. As DNA, the CDR3 is TGCAGCGTTCAAGGGACGCAGGGGGCTGAAGCTTTCTTT. The full variable domain, with the rest looked up from reference TRBV29-1 and TRBJ1-1, is SAVISQKPSRDICQRGTSLTIQCQVDSQVTMMFWYRQQPGQSLTLIATANQGSEATYESGFVIDKFPISRPNLTFSTLTVSNMSPEDSSIYLCSVQGTQGAEAFFGQGTRLTVV.

The chain couples TRBV7-8 to TRBJ1-3; 8 nucleotides align to TRBD1. The germline V gene encodes CDR1 SGHVS and CDR2 FQNEAQ. V lost 1 base, J lost 7 bases, and 12 bases stayed unmatched. The CDR3 runs to 17 residues. The CDR3 region is CASSLGPPGGTVNTIYF. CDR3 DNA sequence: TGTGCCAGCAGCTTAGGTCCGCCAGGGGGCACAGTGAACACCATATATTTT.

This chain links TRBV5-1 with TRBJ1-1; 7 bases fit TRBD1. Germline lookup yields CDR1 SGHRS and CDR2 YFSETQ. V lost 4 bases and J lost 1; bases outside the gene matches: 7. The CDR3 spans 15 residues. CDR3: CASSPQGQGNTEAFF. Written as DNA, the CDR3 is TGCGCCAGCAGCCCACAGGGGCAAGGGAACACTGAAGCTTTCTTT.

The CDR3 reads CASSISGGTGFPDTQYF. The CDR3 nucleotides read TGTGCCAGTAGTATATCGGGAGGGACAGGGTTTCCAGATACGCAGTATTTT. The chain links TRBV19 to TRBJ2-3; D possibly corresponds to TRBD1 (9 bases). Trimming pared 2 bases from V and 4 bases from J, leaving 19 bases between. The germline V gene has CDR1 LNHDA and CDR2 SQIVND (reference sequence). The CDR3 runs 17 residues.

The chain has TRBV19 and TRBJ2-1; the match to TRBD1 covers 11 bases. J gave up 4 bases and V 5 bases, and 4 bases lay outside the gene matches. Germline CDR1 LNHDA, CDR2 SQIVND (reference sequence). This CDR3 has 15 amino acids. CDR3 loop: CASSPGQGAYNEQFF. Here the CDR3 DNA reads TGTGCCAGTAGTCCCGGACAGGGGGCTTACAATGAGCAGTTCTTC.

This clone was detected once. The chain is built from TRBV6-1 and TRBJ2-5; the match to TRBD2 covers 10 bases. V lost 2 bases, J lost 5 bases, and 8 bases stayed unmatched. Looked up from germline, CDR1 is MNHNS and CDR2 is SASEGT. The CDR3 loop spans 16 amino acids. The CDR3 is CASSELLAGGQETQYF. The CDR3 DNA is TGTGCCAGCAGTGAACTGTTAGCGGGGGGACAGGAGACCCAGTACTTC.